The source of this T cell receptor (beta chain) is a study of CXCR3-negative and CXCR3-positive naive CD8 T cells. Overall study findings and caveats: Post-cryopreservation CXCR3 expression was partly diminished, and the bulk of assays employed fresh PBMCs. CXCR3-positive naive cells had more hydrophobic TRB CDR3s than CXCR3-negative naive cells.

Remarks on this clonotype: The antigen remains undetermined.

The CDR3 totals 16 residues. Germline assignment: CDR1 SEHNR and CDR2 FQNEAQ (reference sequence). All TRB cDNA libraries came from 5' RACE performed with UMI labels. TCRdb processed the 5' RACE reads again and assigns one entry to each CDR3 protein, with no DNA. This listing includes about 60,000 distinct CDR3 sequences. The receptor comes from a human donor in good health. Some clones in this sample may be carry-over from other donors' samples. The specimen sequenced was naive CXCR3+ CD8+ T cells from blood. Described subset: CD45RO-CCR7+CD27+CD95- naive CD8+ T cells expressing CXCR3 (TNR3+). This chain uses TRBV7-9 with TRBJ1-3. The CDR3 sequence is CASSLSTTNSGNTIYF.